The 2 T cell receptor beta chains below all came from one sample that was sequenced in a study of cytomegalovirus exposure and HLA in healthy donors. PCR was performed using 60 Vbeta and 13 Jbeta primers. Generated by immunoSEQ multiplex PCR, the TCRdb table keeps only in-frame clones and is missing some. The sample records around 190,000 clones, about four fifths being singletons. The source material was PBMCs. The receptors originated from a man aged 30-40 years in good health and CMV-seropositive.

The CDR3, as DNA: TGTGCCTGGAGTGGACAGGGCTACGAGCAGTACTTC. It yields the protein CAWSGQGYEQYF. The chain joins TRBV30 to TRBJ2-5; 7 bases are a match to TRBD1. The J call is uncertain, as TRBJ2-7 better fits the DNA end. This CDR3 region has 12 residues. From germline, CDR1 is GTSNPN and CDR2 SVGIG (reference sequence).

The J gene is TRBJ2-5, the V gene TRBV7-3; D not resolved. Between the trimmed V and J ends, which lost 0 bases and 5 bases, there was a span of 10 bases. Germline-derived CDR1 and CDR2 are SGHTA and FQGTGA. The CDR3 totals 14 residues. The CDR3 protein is CASSLTSGRETQYF. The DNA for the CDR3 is TGTGCCAGCAGCTTAACGTCGGGTAGGGAGACCCAGTACTTC.